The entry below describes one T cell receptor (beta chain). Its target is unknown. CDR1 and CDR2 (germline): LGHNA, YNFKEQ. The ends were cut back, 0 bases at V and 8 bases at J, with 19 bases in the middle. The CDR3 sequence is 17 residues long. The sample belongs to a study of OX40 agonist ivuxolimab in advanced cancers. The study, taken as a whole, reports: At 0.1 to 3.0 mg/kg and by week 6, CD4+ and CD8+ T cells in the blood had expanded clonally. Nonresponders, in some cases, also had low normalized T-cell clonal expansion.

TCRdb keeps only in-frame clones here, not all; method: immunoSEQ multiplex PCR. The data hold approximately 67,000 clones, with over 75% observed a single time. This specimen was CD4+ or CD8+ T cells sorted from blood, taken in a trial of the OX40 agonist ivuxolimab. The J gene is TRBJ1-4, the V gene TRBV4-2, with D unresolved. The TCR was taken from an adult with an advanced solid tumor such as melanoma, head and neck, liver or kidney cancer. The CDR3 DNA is TGTGCCAGCAGCCAAGACGGACTTATTTCTGGGGAGGAAAAACTGTTTTTT. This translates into CASSQDGLISGEEKLFF.